Sequencing of this T cell receptor beta chain was carried out in a study of T-cell memory formation after mild COVID-19. Study at large: Clusters of TCRs were largely donor specific. Study-wide findings and caveats: Of the contracting clones, CD4+ ones lay mainly in CM and EM, and CD8+ ones in EMRA. Clones that got smaller from day 15 to 85 had even CD4/CD8, while clones growing later tipped toward CD4+.

The CDR3 is made up of 17 amino acids. Trimming pared 6 bases from V and 1 base from J, leaving 20 bases between. This clonotype was detected a few times. Its antigen is not known. TCR alpha and TCR beta cDNA libraries with sample barcodes and UMIs came from 5'RACE using constant-segment primers. MiXCR was run by TCRdb on the 5' RACE reads, yielding one entry per CDR3 protein. The table lists some 86,000 distinct CDR3 sequences, more than 20% of them singletons. The receptor's source is a man aged 18 to 30 who had mild COVID-19 (a few samples of this study predate the infection). Cell type and time point are not known. Material for sequencing was PBMCs or a T cell subset sorted from them (not recorded which). This chain connects TRBV12-3 or TRBV12-4 to TRBJ2-3; D might be TRBD1 or TRBD2, each matching 6 bases. CDR3 sequence reads: CASRGLKGVTGTDTQYF. CDR3 DNA: TGTGCCAGCAGGGGACTTAAGGGGGTGACGGGCACAGATACGCAGTATTTT.